Detailed here is one TCR beta chain. Its target is unknown. This CDR3 is built from 11 residues. The ends were cut back, 6 bases at V and 4 bases at J, with 6 bases in the middle. Germline assignment: CDR1 MNHEY and CDR2 SMNVEV (reference sequence). The data were obtained in a study of cytomegalovirus exposure and HLA in healthy donors. The PCR was carried out with 60 Vbeta primers and 13 Jbeta primers. TCRdb keeps only in-frame clones here, not all; method: immunoSEQ multiplex PCR. This table holds around 150,000 clones, around three fifths found once. Regarding the study as a whole: HLA alleles were associated with some 16,000 TCR beta sequences in a later analysis at 0.05 false discovery rate. Follow-up analysis seemed to connect common viral pathogens with several of the most significant clusters identified.

What was sequenced was PBMCs. This clonotype was sampled from a male donor in good health and CMV-seronegative. The chain joins TRBV27 to TRBJ1-1; no firm D call. CDR3 sequence reads: CASRSVTEAFF. The DNA for the CDR3 is TGTGCCAGCAGGTCGGTCACTGAAGCTTTCTTT.